The present T cell receptor beta chain was sequenced within a study of T cell changes during pregnancy in multiple sclerosis. TCRdb's table, derived via immunoSEQ multiplex PCR, lists solely in-frame clones and lacks some. The sample includes tens of thousands of clones, around 93% of them seen just once. Comment on this clone: A junction boundary mismatches the germline segment, possibly from a read error. The same CDR3 also results from other DNA sequences found in this sample.

The CDR3 totals 14 residues. Germline V gives CDR1 ENHRY, CDR2 SYGVKD. The sample in question was peripheral blood, obtained in the second trimester of pregnancy. This receptor was taken from a female donor with multiple sclerosis, enrolled in a pregnancy study. This chain connects TRBV10-3 to TRBJ2-7; the match to TRBD2 covers 11 bases. This CDR3 reads CATSGTSGSYEQYF. CDR3 nucleotide sequence: TGTGCCACTTCCGGGACTAGCGGTTCCTACGAGCAGTATTTC.